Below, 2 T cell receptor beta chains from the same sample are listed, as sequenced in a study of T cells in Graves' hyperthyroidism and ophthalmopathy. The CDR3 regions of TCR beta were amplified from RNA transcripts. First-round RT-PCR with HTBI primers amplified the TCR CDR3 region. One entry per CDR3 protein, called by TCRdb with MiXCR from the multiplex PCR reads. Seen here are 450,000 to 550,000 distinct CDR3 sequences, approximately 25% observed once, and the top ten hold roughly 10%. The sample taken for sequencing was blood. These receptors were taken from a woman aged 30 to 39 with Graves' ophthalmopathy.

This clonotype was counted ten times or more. The CDR3 loop is CASSDTLSGANVLTF. The CDR3 nucleotides read TGTGCCAGCAGTGACACCCTCTCTGGGGCCAACGTCCTGACTTTC. The rearrangement joins TRBV25-1 to TRBJ2-6; the D is unclear. The germline gives CDR1 MGHDK, CDR2 SYGVNS. CDR3 length equals 15 residues. Trimming left V 3 bases short and J 0 bases short, with 6 bases between.

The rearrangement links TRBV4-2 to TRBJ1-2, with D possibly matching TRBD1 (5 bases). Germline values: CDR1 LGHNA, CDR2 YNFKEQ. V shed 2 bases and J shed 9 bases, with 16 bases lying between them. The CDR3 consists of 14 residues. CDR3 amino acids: CASSQLTGGSSYTF. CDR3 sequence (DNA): TGTGCCAGCAGCCAACTAACGGGGGGTTCAAGCTACACCTTC.